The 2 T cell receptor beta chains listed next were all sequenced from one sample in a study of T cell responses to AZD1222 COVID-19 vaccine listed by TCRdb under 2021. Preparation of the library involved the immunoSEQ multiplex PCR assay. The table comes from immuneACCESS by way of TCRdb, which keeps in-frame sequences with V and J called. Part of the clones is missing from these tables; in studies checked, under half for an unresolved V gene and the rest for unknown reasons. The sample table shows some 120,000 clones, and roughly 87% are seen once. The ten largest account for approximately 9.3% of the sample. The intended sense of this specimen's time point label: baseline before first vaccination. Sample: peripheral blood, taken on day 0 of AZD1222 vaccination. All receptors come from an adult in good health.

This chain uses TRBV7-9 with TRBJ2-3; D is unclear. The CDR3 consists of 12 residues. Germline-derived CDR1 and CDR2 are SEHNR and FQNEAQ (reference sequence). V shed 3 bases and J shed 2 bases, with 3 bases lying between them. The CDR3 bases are TGTGCCAGCAGCTTTATCACAGATACGCAGTATTTT. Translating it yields CASSFITDTQYF.

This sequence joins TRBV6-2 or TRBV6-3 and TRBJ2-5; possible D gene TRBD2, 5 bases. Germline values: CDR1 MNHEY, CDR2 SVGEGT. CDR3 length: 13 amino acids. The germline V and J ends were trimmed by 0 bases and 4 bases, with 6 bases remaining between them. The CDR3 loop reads CASSYSGGETQYF. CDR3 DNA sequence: TGTGCCAGCAGTTACTCAGGAGGAGAGACCCAGTACTTC.